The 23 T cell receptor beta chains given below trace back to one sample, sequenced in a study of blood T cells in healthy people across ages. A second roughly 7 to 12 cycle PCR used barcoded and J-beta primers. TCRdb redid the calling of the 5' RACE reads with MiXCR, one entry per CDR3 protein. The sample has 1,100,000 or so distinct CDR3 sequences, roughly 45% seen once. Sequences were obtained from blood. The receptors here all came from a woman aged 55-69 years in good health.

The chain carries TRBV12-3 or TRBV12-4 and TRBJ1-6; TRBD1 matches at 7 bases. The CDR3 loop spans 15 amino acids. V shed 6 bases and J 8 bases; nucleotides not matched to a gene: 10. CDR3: CASSVRQGYYSPLHF. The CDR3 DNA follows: TGTGCCAGCAGCGTTCGACAGGGATATTATTCACCCCTCCACTTT.

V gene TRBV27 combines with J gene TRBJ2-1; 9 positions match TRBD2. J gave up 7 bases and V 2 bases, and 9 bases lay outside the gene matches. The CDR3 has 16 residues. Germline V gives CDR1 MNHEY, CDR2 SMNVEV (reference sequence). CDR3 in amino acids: CASSLVVSGSRNEQFF. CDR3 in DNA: TGTGCCAGCAGTTTAGTCGTTAGCGGGAGTCGTAATGAGCAGTTCTTC.

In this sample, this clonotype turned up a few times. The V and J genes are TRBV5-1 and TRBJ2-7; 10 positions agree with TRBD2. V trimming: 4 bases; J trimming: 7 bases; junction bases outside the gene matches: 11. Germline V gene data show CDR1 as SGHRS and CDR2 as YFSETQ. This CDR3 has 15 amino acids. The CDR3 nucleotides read TGCGCCAGCAGCCTGAGCGGGAGGGCTTTGGGGGAGCAGTACTTC. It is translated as CASSLSGRALGEQYF.

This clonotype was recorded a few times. The CDR3 nucleotides are TGTGCCAGCACCCACGGGGGACTAGCTAGTGAGCAGTTCTTC. Translating gives CASTHGGLASEQFF. The rearrangement joins TRBV6-5 to TRBJ2-1, with 9 bases fitting TRBD2. CDR1 and CDR2 (germline): MNHEY, SVGAGI. V was clipped by 7 bases and J by 9 bases; unmatched bases: 10. The CDR3 covers 14 residues.

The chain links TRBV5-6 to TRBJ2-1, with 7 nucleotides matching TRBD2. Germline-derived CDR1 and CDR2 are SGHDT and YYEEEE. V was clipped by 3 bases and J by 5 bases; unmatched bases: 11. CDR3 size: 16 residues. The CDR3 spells CASSSALAEYHNEQFF. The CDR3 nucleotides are TGTGCCAGCAGCTCAGCCCTAGCGGAGTACCACAATGAGCAGTTCTTC.

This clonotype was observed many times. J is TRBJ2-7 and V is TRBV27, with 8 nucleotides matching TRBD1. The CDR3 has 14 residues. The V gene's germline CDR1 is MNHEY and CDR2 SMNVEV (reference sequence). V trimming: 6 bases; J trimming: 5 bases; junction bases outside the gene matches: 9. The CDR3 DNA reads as TGTGCCAGCAGGCGACAGGGGTCTAACGACGAGCAGTACTTC. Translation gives CASRRQGSNDEQYF.

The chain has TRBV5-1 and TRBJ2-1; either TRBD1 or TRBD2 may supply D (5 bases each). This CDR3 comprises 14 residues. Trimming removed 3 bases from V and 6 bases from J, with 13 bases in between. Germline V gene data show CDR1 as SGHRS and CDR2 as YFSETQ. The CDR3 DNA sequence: TGCGCCAGCAGCTGGACACTAGGGACCAATGAGCAGTTCTTC. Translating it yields CASSWTLGTNEQFF.

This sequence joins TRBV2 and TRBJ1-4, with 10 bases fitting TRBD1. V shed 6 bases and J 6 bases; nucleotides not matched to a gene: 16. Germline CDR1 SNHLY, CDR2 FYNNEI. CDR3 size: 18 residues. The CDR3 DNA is TGTGCCAGCAGGGAGGGCTGGGACAGGGGAATTCGTTATGAAAAACTGTTTTTT. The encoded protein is CASREGWDRGIRYEKLFF.

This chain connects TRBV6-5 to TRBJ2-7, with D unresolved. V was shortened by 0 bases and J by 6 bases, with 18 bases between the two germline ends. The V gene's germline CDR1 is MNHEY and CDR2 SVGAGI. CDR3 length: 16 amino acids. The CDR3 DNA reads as TGTGCCAGCAGTTACTCTCCGGTCTCCAGGTCCGTCGAGCAGTACTTC. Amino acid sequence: CASSYSPVSRSVEQYF.

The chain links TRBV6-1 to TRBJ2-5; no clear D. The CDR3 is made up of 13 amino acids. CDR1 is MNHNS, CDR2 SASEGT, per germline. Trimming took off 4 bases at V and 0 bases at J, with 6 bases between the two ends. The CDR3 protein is CASSGVYQETQYF. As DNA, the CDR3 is TGTGCCAGCAGTGGGGTTTACCAAGAGACCCAGTACTTC.

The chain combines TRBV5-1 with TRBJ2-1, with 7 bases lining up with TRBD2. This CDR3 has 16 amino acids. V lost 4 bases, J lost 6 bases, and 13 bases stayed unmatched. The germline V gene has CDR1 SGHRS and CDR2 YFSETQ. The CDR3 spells CASSPAGAGRSNEQFF. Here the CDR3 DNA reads TGCGCCAGCAGCCCCGCGGGAGCGGGCCGATCCAATGAGCAGTTCTTC. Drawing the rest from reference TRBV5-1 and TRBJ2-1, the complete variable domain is KAGVTQTPRYLIKTRGQQVTLSCSPISGHRSVSWYQQTPGQGLQFLFEYFSETQRNKGNFPGRFSGRQFSNSRSEMNVSTLELGDSALYLCASSPAGAGRSNEQFFGPGTRLTVL.

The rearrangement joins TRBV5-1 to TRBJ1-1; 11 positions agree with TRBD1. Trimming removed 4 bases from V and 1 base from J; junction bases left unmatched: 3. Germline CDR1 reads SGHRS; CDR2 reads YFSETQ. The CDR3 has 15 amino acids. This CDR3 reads CASSGGTGGNTEAFF. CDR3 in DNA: TGCGCCAGCAGCGGTGGGACAGGGGGGAACACTGAAGCTTTCTTT.

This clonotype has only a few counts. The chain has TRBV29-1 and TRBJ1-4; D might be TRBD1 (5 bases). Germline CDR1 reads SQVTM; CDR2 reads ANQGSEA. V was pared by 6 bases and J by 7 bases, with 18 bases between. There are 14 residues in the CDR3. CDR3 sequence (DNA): TGCAGCGTCGGCCCGGGGCTGCGGACTGAAAAACTGTTTTTT. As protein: CSVGPGLRTEKLFF.

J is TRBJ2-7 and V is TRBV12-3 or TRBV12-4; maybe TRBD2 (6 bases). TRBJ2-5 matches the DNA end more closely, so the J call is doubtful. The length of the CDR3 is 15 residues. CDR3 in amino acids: CAISPGSNKQETQYF. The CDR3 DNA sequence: TGTGCCATCAGCCCCGGGAGCAACAAACAAGAGACCCAGTACTTC.

DNA of the CDR3: TGTGCCAGCAGCGTCCCCAGGGGACAGGGCTACACCTTC. It encodes CASSVPRGQGYTF. The V gene is TRBV9, the J gene TRBJ1-2, with 7 bases matching TRBD1. V lost 2 bases, J lost 8 bases, and 6 bases stayed unmatched. This CDR3 has 13 amino acids. Germline V gene data show CDR1 as SGDLS and CDR2 as YYNGEE.

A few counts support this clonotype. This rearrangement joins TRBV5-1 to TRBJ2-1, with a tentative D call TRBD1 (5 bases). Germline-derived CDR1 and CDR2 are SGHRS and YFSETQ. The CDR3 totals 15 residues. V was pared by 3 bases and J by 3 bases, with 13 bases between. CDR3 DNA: TGCGCCAGCAGCTCCCCACATAGGGGCTACAATGAGCAGTTCTTC. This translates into CASSSPHRGYNEQFF.

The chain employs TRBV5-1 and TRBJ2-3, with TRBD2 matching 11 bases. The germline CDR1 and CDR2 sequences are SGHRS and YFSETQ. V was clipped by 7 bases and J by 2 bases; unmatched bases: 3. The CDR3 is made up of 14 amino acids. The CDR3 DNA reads TGCGCCAGCCGGACTAGCGGGCACACAGATACGCAGTATTTT. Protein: CASRTSGHTDTQYF.

The CDR3 region has the DNA TGTGCCAGCAGTTCCCGGGACAGCCCCACAGATACGCAGTATTTT. It is translated as CASSSRDSPTDTQYF. This rearrangement joins TRBV27 to TRBJ2-3, with 7 bases identical to TRBD1. This CDR3 is 15 amino acids long. Trimming cost V 4 bases and J 2 bases; bases outside gene matches: 6. Germline V gives CDR1 MNHEY, CDR2 SMNVEV (reference sequence).

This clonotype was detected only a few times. This CDR3 reads CASSGPSGNEQFF. The CDR3 DNA sequence: TGTGCCAGCAGTGGTCCTAGCGGCAATGAGCAGTTCTTC. The chain uses TRBV6-1 and TRBJ2-1; 7 bases agree with TRBD2. V shed 4 bases, J shed 6 bases, and the junction held 3 bases outside the gene matches. This CDR3 region has 13 residues. Germline CDR1 reads MNHNS; CDR2 reads SASEGT.

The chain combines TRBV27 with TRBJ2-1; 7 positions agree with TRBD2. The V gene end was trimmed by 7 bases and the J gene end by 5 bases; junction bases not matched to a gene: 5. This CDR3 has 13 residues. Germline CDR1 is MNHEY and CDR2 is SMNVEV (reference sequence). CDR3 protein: CASISGRHNEQFF. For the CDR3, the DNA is TGTGCCAGCATTAGCGGGCGACACAATGAGCAGTTCTTC.

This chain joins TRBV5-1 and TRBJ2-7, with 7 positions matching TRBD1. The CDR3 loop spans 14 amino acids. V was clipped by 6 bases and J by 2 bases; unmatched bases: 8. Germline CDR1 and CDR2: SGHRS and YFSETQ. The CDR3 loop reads CASTPSTGAYEQYF. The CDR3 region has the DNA TGCGCCAGCACCCCATCAACAGGGGCCTACGAGCAGTACTTC.

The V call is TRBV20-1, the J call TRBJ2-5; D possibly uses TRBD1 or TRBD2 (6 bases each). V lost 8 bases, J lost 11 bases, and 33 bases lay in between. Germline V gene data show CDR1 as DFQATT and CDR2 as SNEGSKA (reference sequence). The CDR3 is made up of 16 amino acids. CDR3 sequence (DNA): TGCAGTCCTATGTCGCCCTGGGGGGAGAGGGACAATGAGCAGTACTTC. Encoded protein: CSPMSPWGERDNEQYF.

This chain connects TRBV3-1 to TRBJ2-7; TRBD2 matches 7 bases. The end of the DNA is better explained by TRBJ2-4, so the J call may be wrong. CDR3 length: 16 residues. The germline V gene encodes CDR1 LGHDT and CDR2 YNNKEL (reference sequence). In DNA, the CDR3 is TGTGCCAGCAGCCACACTTGGGGGAGGGAGAGGGACATTCAGTACTTC. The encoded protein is CASSHTWGRERDIQYF.